This TCR beta chain originates from a study of blood T cell repertoires in COVID-19. Study background: Some COVID-19 samples were acute and others convalescent; all came from the United States, Italy and Spain. PBMCs, B-cell-depleted T cells, or T cells were the source of the cDNA or gDNA that made up the material.

While infection was still active, Seattle patients were enrolled and then followed longitudinally. This CDR3 contains 13 residues. Trimming took 7 bases from V and 0 from J, leaving 12 bases between them. Germline V gene data show CDR1 as GTSNPN and CDR2 as SVGIG (reference sequence). Per the study methods: Cell counts per sample came from amplifying reference gene primers. Clones were sequenced by immunoSEQ multiplex PCR, and TCRdb holds only the in-frame ones, with some missing. V and J calls and clone size are given by that table; D and trimming were obtained from the DNA. The data hold roughly 99,000 clones, with 85% to 90% observed a single time.

This TCR was recovered from a man in his forties or fifties with COVID-19, enrolled during active disease. Sequencing was done on a sample of peripheral blood. The chain carries TRBV30 and TRBJ1-1; tentative D call: TRBD1 (5 bases). The CDR3 sequence is CALGKGLNTEAFF. CDR3 nucleotides: TGTGCCTTGGGAAAGGGGTTGAACACTGAAGCTTTCTTT. Full variable domain (outside the CDR3, taken from reference TRBV30 and TRBJ1-1): SQTIHQWPATLVQPVGSPLSLECTVEGTSNPNLYWYRQAAGRGLQLLFYSVGIGQISSEVPQNLSASRPQDRQFILSSKKLLLSDSGFYLCALGKGLNTEAFFGQGTRLTVV.